A single sample gave rise to the 30 T cell receptor beta chains below, sequenced in a study of T cell responses to AZD1222 COVID-19 vaccine. Data came from immunoSEQ multiplex PCR; TCRdb stores just in-frame clones and leaves some out. The data contain 150,000 to 200,000 clones, about nine tenths of them singletons. This sample comprised peripheral blood, obtained on day 0 of AZD1222 vaccination. The origin of the receptors is an adult in good health.

The V call is TRBV9, the J call TRBJ2-7; 9 positions match TRBD1. V dropped 5 bases and J dropped 5; count of bases not matched to a gene: 8. The CDR3 consists of 14 residues. Germline CDR1 reads SGDLS; CDR2 reads YYNGEE. Written as DNA, the CDR3 is TGTGCCAGCAGGGGTCGGGACAGGGACGACGAGCAGTACTTC. Amino acids: CASRGRDRDDEQYF.

The CDR3 here is CASMSGGSGNTIYF. CDR3 sequence (DNA): TGTGCCAGCATGTCGGGGGGCTCTGGAAACACCATATATTTT. The chain has TRBV6-5 and TRBJ1-3; D is possibly TRBD1 (5 bases). CDR3 length: 14 amino acids. Deletions cut 7 bases from V and 0 bases from J, with 10 bases between. CDR1 is MNHEY and CDR2 is SVGAGI in the germline V gene.

This chain links TRBV7-9 with TRBJ1-1; TRBD1 aligns across 7 bases. Germline V gene data show CDR1 as SEHNR and CDR2 as FQNEAQ (reference sequence). The length of the CDR3 is 13 residues. V dropped 6 bases and J dropped 1; count of bases not matched to a gene: 2. Here the CDR3 reads CASRGTENTEAFF. Written as DNA, the CDR3 is TGTGCCAGCAGGGGGACAGAGAACACTGAAGCTTTCTTT.

The chain recombines TRBV9 with TRBJ2-7; tentative D call: TRBD2 (5 bases). Trimming took 3 bases from V and 2 from J, leaving 12 bases between them. Germline V lookup: CDR1 SGDLS, CDR2 YYNGEE. The CDR3 length is 14 residues. The CDR3 coding sequence is TGTGCCAGCAGCGGCGGGCCTATGACCTACGAGCAGTACTTC. This codes for CASSGGPMTYEQYF. Together with reference TRBV9 and TRBJ2-7, the CDR3 gives the full variable domain: DSGVTQTPKHLITATGQRVTLRCSPRSGDLSVYWYQQSLDQGLQFLIQYYNGEERAKGNILERFSAQQFPDLHSELNLSSLELGDSALYFCASSGGPMTYEQYFGPGTRLTVT.

V gene TRBV5-6 combines with J gene TRBJ2-7; possibly TRBD2 for D (6 bases). Trimming stripped 4 bases from V and 4 bases from J, with 12 bases between. Germline V lookup: CDR1 SGHDT, CDR2 YYEEEE. The CDR3 length is 13 residues. Written as DNA, the CDR3 is TGTGCCAGCAGCCCGGGACTGGAATACGAGCAGTACTTC. This translates into CASSPGLEYEQYF.

V gene TRBV19 combines with J gene TRBJ1-5; D gene unclear. Trimming took 0 bases from V and 9 from J, leaving 15 bases between them. There are 15 residues in the CDR3. Germline V gives CDR1 LNHDA, CDR2 SQIVND (reference sequence). CDR3 amino acids: CASSIEGQRLSPQHF. CDR3 sequence (DNA): TGTGCCAGTAGTATAGAAGGGCAGCGGCTGTCGCCCCAGCATTTT. The variable domain in full, completed from reference TRBV19 and TRBJ1-5, reads DGGITQSPKYLFRKEGQNVTLSCEQNLNHDAMYWYRQDPGQGLRLIYYSQIVNDFQKGDIAEGYSVSREKKESFPLTVTSAQKNPTAFYLCASSIEGQRLSPQHFGDGTRLSIL.

The chain combines TRBV14 with TRBJ1-6, with D possibly matching TRBD1 (5 bases). This CDR3 has 16 residues. Germline V CDR1 and CDR2: SGHDN, FVKESK. V gave up 4 bases and J gave up 8 bases, with 18 bases separating them. The CDR3 reads CASSPPPGPPYSPLHF. In DNA, the CDR3 is TGTGCCAGCAGCCCACCACCGGGGCCTCCGTATTCACCCCTCCACTTT. The whole variable domain, filled in from reference TRBV14 and TRBJ1-6, reads EAGVTQFPSHSVIEKGQTVTLRCDPISGHDNLYWYRRVMGKEIKFLLHFVKESKQDESGMPNNRFLAERTGGTYSTLKVQPAELEDSGVYFCASSPPPGPPYSPLHFGNGTRLTVT.

The chain joins TRBV30 to TRBJ1-3; no reliable D call. Germline V gene sequence: CDR1 GTSNPN, CDR2 SVGIG (reference sequence). V dropped 3 bases and J dropped 8 bases, with 8 bases sitting between them. The CDR3 sequence is 11 residues long. The CDR3 protein is CAWRTWDTIYF. DNA of the CDR3: TGTGCCTGGAGGACGTGGGACACCATATATTTT.

V usage is TRBV5-1 and J usage is TRBJ1-5; the D gene is possibly TRBD1 (5 bases). The V gene's germline CDR1 is SGHRS and CDR2 YFSETQ. Trimming removed 4 bases from V and 0 bases from J, with 14 bases in between. The CDR3 totals 16 residues. The DNA of the CDR3 is TGCGCCAGCAGCCCCGGGGCAGGCGATAGCAATCAGCCCCAGCATTTT. Amino acid sequence: CASSPGAGDSNQPQHF. The full variable domain, rest sourced from reference TRBV5-1 and TRBJ1-5, is KAGVTQTPRYLIKTRGQQVTLSCSPISGHRSVSWYQQTPGQGLQFLFEYFSETQRNKGNFPGRFSGRQFSNSRSEMNVSTLELGDSALYLCASSPGAGDSNQPQHFGDGTRLSIL.

V and J are TRBV3-1 (or the pseudogene TRBV3-2) and TRBJ1-6; D may be TRBD1 (6 bases). Trimming pared 1 base from V and 10 bases from J, leaving 14 bases between. CDR1 is LGHDT, CDR2 YNNKEL, per germline (reference sequence). The CDR3 covers 15 residues. The DNA of the CDR3 is TGTGCCAGCAGCCAAGGCGCGGGGGGCGGATCACCCCTCCACTTT. This gives the protein CASSQGAGGGSPLHF.

The chain carries TRBV28 and TRBJ2-5; D gene unclear. The CDR3 is 13 residues long. Germline CDR1 reads MDHEN; CDR2 reads SYDVKM. Trimming shortened V by 5 bases and J by 7 bases, and 14 bases separated the two germline ends. The CDR3 DNA is TGTGCCAGCAGTACCCCACTTCTCGGGACCCAGTACTTC. Translation: CASSTPLLGTQYF.

This rearrangement joins TRBV6-5 to TRBJ1-2, with TRBD1 identical over 8 bases. The CDR3 runs 14 residues. Germline trimming cut 4 bases from V and 2 bases from J; bases unmatched to any gene: 3. Germline V gene data show CDR1 as MNHEY and CDR2 as SVGAGI. CDR3 DNA sequence: TGTGCCAGCAGTTGGGACAGGACGAACTATGGCTACACCTTC. Translated: CASSWDRTNYGYTF.

The chain carries TRBV30 and TRBJ2-7; TRBD2 is a possible D gene (5 bases). CDR1 is GTSNPN and CDR2 is SVGIG in the germline V gene (reference sequence). CDR3 length equals 13 residues. V lost 6 bases, J lost 0 bases, and 12 bases lay in between. The CDR3: CACLGRNSYEQYF. In nucleotides, the CDR3 is TGTGCCTGCCTGGGGAGAAACTCCTACGAGCAGTACTTC.

The rearrangement uses TRBV5-4 and TRBJ1-6, with 9 bases identical to TRBD1. This CDR3 comprises 15 residues. V shed 0 bases, J shed 9 bases, and the junction held 4 bases outside the gene matches. Germline V gene sequence: CDR1 SGHNT, CDR2 YYREEE (reference sequence). This CDR3 is CASSLGTGEVSPLHF. The CDR3 nucleotides are TGTGCCAGCAGCTTGGGGACAGGGGAGGTTTCACCCCTCCACTTT.

The chain joins TRBV28 to TRBJ2-7, with D possibly matching TRBD2 (6 bases). Deletions cut 10 bases from V and 2 bases from J, with 15 bases between. CDR1 is MDHEN and CDR2 is SYDVKM in the germline V gene. This CDR3 is built from 13 residues. The CDR3 nucleotides are TGTGCCACCCAGGAGGGGCGAGCCTACGAGCAGTACTTC. Amino acids: CATQEGRAYEQYF.

V is TRBV3-1 (or the pseudogene TRBV3-2) and J is TRBJ2-3; D is unresolved. From germline, CDR1 is LGHDT and CDR2 YNNKEL (reference sequence). The CDR3 covers 12 residues. Trimming stripped 4 bases from V and 2 bases from J, with 4 bases between. CDR3 amino acids: CASSRDTDTQYF. The CDR3 DNA follows: TGTGCCAGCAGCCGGGACACAGATACGCAGTATTTT.

V gene TRBV2 combines with J gene TRBJ1-5, with D tentatively TRBD1 (5 bases). V was pared by 7 bases and J by 6 bases, with 13 bases between. This CDR3 has 13 amino acids. Germline V gene sequence: CDR1 SNHLY, CDR2 FYNNEI. The CDR3 DNA is TGTGCCAGCAAGGGCAGGGCCACTCAGCCCCAGCATTTT. It is translated as CASKGRATQPQHF.

The chain joins TRBV19 to TRBJ1-6; perhaps TRBD1 as D (5 bases). Trimming stripped 3 bases from V and 7 bases from J, with 10 bases between. Germline CDR1 LNHDA, CDR2 SQIVND (reference sequence). The CDR3 has 14 amino acids. Written as DNA, the CDR3 is TGTGCCAGTAGTATGGATAGACAGAATTCACCCCTCCACTTT. It yields the protein CASSMDRQNSPLHF.

This clone was counted a single time. The rearrangement joins TRBV7-3 to TRBJ1-6; TRBD1 is a possible D gene (6 bases). In germline, CDR1 is SGHTA, CDR2 FQGTGA. V lost 5 bases and J 0 bases, leaving 11 bases between the germline ends. This CDR3 contains 16 residues. The CDR3 loop is CASSPGASSYNSPLHF. The DNA for the CDR3 is TGTGCCAGCAGCCCGGGGGCTAGCTCCTATAATTCACCCCTCCACTTT.

J is TRBJ2-7 and V is TRBV7-2; 16 bases line up with TRBD2. There are 19 residues in the CDR3. J lost 4 bases, V lost 0 bases, and 9 bases had no gene match. Germline CDR1 SGHTA, CDR2 FQGNSA. This CDR3 reads CASSLAQTGLAGGRYEQYF. In DNA form, the CDR3 reads TGTGCCAGCAGCTTAGCGCAGACGGGACTAGCGGGAGGGAGATACGAGCAGTACTTC.

The CDR3 nucleotides are TGTGCCAGCAGCTTTGTTGGGGCCCCGAACACCGGGGAGCTGTTTTTT. Residues: CASSFVGAPNTGELFF. V and J are TRBV7-2 and TRBJ2-2; possibly TRBD1 for D (5 bases). The CDR3 has 16 residues. V was pared by 3 bases and J by 0 bases, with 11 bases between. Germline values: CDR1 SGHTA, CDR2 FQGNSA.

This clone was seen a few times. This chain uses TRBV5-1 with TRBJ2-7; D gene unclear. Trimming cost V 5 bases and J 3 bases, with 12 bases left between them. The V gene's germline CDR1 is SGHRS and CDR2 YFSETQ. The CDR3 consists of 13 residues. The CDR3 DNA reads TGCGCCAGCAGTCCACTTCTGGACTACGAGCAGTACTTC. It codes for CASSPLLDYEQYF.

The V and J genes are TRBV4-2 and TRBJ1-6; 8 bases line up with TRBD1. The CDR3 covers 15 residues. V trimming: 2 bases; J trimming: 7 bases; junction bases outside the gene matches: 4. Germline loops: CDR1 LGHNA, CDR2 YNFKEQ. CDR3 amino acids: CASSQLGTGNSPLHF. CDR3 DNA sequence: TGTGCCAGCAGCCAACTTGGGACAGGAAATTCACCCCTCCACTTT.

V usage is TRBV4-2 and J usage is TRBJ1-5; D is perhaps TRBD1 (5 bases). The V and J ends lost 0 bases and 6 bases respectively, with 15 bases between them. The CDR3 runs to 16 residues. CDR1 LGHNA and CDR2 YNFKEQ come from the germline V gene. The CDR3 coding sequence is TGTGCCAGCAGCCAAGATCTGACAGCCACGGGTCAGCCCCAGCATTTT. Translated: CASSQDLTATGQPQHF.

This clone was seen a few times. The gene calls are TRBV30 and TRBJ1-5; D call uncertain. Germline V CDR1 and CDR2: GTSNPN, SVGIG (reference sequence). V lost 0 bases and J 2 bases, leaving 8 bases between the germline ends. The CDR3 spans 14 residues. Here the CDR3 reads CAWSVGPGNQPQHF. The CDR3 nucleotides are TGTGCCTGGAGTGTAGGACCCGGCAATCAGCCCCAGCATTTT.

The V call is TRBV2, the J call TRBJ1-6, with a possible D match to TRBD1 (6 bases). CDR1 is SNHLY and CDR2 is FYNNEI in the germline V gene. The CDR3 contains 14 residues. Trimming shortened V by 4 bases and J by 6 bases, and 10 bases separated the two germline ends. This CDR3 reads CASSVNRVNSPLHF. CDR3 coding DNA: TGTGCCAGCAGTGTAAACAGGGTTAATTCACCCCTCCACTTT.

The chain is built from TRBV3-1 (or the pseudogene TRBV3-2) and TRBJ1-6, with TRBD1 as a possible D gene (5 bases). The CDR3 length is 12 residues. Germline V gives CDR1 LGHDT, CDR2 YNNKEL (reference sequence). With 3 bases removed from V and 10 bases from J, the gap between germline ends came to 7 bases. The CDR3 DNA reads TGTGCCAGCAGCCAGGGGGAATCACCCCTCCACTTT. Protein: CASSQGESPLHF.

This chain links TRBV19 with TRBJ1-2, with D possibly being TRBD1 (5 bases). Trimming stripped 5 bases from V and 0 bases from J, with 7 bases between. Germline V gene lookup returns CDR1 LNHDA and CDR2 SQIVND (reference sequence). The CDR3 totals 13 residues. The CDR3 bases are TGTGCCAGTAGTCGACAGACTAACTATGGCTACACCTTC. It specifies CASSRQTNYGYTF.

The chain uses TRBV4-1 and TRBJ2-2; 8 bases agree with TRBD2. CDR1 and CDR2 (germline): MGHRA, YSYEKL. The CDR3 totals 20 residues. The ends lost 0 bases at V and 3 bases at J; junction bases unmatched: 15. The CDR3 coding sequence is TGCGCCAGCAGCCAAGAGGGTGGGATAGCGGGGCGCTCGGACACCGGGGAGCTGTTTTTT. Encoded protein: CASSQEGGIAGRSDTGELFF.

This clone was found once. The genes are TRBV6-2 or TRBV6-3 and TRBJ1-5, with D maybe TRBD1 (6 bases). Germline values: CDR1 MNHEY, CDR2 SVGEGT. This CDR3 is built from 14 residues. V lost 5 bases to trimming and J lost 6 bases, with 14 bases between them. CDR3 sequence reads: CASSNRASGQPQHF. The CDR3, as DNA: TGTGCCAGCAGTAACAGGGCGTCGGGTCAGCCCCAGCATTTT.